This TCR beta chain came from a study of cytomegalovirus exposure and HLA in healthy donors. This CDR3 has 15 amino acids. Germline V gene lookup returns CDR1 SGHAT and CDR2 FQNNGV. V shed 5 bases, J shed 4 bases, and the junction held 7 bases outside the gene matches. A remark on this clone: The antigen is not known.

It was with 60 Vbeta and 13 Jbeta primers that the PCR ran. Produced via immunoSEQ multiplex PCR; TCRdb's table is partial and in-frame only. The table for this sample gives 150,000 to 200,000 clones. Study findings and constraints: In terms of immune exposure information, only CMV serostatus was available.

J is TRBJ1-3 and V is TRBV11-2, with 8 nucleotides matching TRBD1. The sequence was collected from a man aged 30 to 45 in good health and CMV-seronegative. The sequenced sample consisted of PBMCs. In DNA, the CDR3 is TGTGCCAGCAGCCAGAGACAGGGGCTGGGAAACACCATATATTTT. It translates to CASSQRQGLGNTIYF.